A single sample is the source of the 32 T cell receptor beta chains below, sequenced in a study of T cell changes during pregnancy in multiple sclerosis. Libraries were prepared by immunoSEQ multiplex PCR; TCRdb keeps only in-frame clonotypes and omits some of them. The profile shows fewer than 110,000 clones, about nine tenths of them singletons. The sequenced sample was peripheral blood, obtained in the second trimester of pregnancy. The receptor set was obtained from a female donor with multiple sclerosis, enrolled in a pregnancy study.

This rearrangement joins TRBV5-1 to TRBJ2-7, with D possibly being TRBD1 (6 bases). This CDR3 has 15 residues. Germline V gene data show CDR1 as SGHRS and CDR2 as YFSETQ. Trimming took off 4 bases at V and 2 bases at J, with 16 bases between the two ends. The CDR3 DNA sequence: TGCGCCAGCAGCCCGGACAGAAACCAGGCCTACGAGCAGTACTTC. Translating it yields CASSPDRNQAYEQYF.

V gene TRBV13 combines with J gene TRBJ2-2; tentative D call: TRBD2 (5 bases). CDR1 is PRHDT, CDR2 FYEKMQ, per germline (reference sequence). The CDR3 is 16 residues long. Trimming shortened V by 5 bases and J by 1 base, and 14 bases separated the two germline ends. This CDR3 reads CASSHSGRKNTGELFF. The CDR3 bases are TGTGCCAGCAGCCATTCGGGAAGGAAGAACACCGGGGAGCTGTTTTTT.

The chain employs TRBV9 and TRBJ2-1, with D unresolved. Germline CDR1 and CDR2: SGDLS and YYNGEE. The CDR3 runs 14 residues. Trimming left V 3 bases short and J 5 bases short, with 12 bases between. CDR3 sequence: CASSGRNWNNEQFF. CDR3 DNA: TGTGCCAGCAGCGGGAGAAACTGGAACAATGAGCAGTTCTTC. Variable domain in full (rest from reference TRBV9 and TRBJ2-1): DSGVTQTPKHLITATGQRVTLRCSPRSGDLSVYWYQQSLDQGLQFLIQYYNGEERAKGNILERFSAQQFPDLHSELNLSSLELGDSALYFCASSGRNWNNEQFFGPGTRLTVL.

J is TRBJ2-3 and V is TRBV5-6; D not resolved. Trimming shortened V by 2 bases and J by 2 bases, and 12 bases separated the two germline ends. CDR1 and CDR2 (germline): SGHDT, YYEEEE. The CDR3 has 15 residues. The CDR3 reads CASSLVGPHTDTQYF. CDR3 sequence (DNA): TGTGCCAGCAGCTTAGTTGGGCCCCACACAGATACGCAGTATTTT.

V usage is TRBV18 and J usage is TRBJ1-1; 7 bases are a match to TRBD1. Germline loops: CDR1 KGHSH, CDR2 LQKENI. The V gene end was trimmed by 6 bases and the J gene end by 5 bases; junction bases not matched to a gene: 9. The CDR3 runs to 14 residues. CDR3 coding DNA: TGTGCCAGCTCCCACAGGGGAAGGGAAACTGAAGCTTTCTTT. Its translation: CASSHRGRETEAFF.

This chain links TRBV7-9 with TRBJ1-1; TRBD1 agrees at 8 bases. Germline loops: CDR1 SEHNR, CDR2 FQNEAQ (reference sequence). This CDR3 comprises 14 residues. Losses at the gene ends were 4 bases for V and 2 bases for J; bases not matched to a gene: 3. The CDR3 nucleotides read TGTGCCAGCAGCTCAGGACAGGGCAACACTGAAGCTTTCTTT. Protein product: CASSSGQGNTEAFF.

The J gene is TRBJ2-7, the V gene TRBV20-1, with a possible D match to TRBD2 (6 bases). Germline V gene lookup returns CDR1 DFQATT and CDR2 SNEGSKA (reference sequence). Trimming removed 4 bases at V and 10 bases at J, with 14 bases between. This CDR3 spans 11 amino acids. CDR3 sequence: CSANTGTGQYF. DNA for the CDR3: TGCAGTGCTAATACCGGGACTGGACAGTACTTC.

CDR3 nucleotide sequence: TGCGCCAGCAGCTTGGGACAGGTTTACAATGAGCAGTTCTTC. Encoded protein: CASSLGQVYNEQFF. The chain couples TRBV5-1 to TRBJ2-1; TRBD1 is a possible D gene (6 bases). With 0 bases removed from V and 4 bases from J, the gap between germline ends came to 8 bases. Germline loops: CDR1 SGHRS, CDR2 YFSETQ. The CDR3 is 14 amino acids.

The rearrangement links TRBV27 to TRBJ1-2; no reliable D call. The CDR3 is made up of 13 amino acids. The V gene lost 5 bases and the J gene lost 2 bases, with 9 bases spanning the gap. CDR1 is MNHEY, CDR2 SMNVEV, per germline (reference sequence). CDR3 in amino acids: CASSTRGNYGYTF. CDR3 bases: TGTGCCAGCAGTACCCGAGGAAACTATGGCTACACCTTC.

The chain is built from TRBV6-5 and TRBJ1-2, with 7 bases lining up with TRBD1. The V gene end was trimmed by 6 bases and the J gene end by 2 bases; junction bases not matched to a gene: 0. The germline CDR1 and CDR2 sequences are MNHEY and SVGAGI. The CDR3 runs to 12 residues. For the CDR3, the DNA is TGTGCCAGCAGGGACAGGAACTATGGCTACACCTTC. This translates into CASRDRNYGYTF.

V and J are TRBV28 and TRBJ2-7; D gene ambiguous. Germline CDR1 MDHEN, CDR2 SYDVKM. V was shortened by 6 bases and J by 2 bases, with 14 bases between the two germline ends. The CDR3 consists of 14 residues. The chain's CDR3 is CASSSSWATYEQYF. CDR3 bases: TGTGCCAGCAGCTCGTCCTGGGCCACCTACGAGCAGTACTTC.

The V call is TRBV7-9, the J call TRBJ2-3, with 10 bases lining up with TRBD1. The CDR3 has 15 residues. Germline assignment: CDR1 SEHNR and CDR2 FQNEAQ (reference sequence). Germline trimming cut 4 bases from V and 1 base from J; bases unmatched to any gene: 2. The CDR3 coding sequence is TGTGCCAGCAGCTCGACAGGGGGCCGCACAGATACGCAGTATTTT. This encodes CASSSTGGRTDTQYF.

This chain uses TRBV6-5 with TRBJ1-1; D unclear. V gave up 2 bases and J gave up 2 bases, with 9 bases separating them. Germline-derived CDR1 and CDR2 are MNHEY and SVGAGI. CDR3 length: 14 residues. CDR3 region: CASSYGQLNTEAFF. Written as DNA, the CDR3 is TGTGCCAGCAGTTACGGGCAGCTAAACACTGAAGCTTTCTTT.

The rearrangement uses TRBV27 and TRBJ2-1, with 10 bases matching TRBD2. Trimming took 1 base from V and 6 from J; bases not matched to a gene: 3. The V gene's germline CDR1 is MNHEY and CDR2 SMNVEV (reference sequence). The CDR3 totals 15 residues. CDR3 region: CASSLWLAGVNEQFF. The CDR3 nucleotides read TGTGCCAGCAGTTTATGGCTAGCGGGAGTCAATGAGCAGTTCTTC.

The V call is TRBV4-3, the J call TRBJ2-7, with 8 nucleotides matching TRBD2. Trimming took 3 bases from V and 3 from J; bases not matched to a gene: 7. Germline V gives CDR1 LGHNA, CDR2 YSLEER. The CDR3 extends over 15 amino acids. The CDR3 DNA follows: TGCGCCAGCAGCCATCAAGGAGCGGGGGACTACGAGCAGTACTTC. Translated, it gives CASSHQGAGDYEQYF.

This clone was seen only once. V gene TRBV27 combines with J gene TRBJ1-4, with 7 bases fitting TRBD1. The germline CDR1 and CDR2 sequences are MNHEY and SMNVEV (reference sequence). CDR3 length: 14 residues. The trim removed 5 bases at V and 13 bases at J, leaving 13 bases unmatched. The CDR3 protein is CASSPQGVLGGLFF. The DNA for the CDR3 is TGTGCCAGCAGTCCCCAGGGGGTCCTGGGGGGACTGTTTTTT.

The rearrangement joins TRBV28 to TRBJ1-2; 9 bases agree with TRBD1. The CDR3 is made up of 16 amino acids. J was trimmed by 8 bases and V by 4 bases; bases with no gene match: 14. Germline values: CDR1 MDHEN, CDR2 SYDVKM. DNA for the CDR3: TGTGCCAGCAGTTCAACAACCCAGGGACAGGGCTTCGGCTACACCTTC. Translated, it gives CASSSTTQGQGFGYTF.

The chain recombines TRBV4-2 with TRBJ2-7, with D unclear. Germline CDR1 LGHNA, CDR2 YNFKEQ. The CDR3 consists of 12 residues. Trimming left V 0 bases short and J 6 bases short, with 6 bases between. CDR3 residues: CASSQDSVEQYF. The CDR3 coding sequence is TGTGCCAGCAGCCAAGATTCGGTCGAGCAGTACTTC.

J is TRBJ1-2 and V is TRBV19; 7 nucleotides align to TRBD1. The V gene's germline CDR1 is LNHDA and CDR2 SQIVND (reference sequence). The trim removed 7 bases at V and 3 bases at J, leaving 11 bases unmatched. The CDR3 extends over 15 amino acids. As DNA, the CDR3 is TGTGCCAGTAACCCAACAGGGGTTGGGTACTATGGCTACACCTTC. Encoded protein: CASNPTGVGYYGYTF.

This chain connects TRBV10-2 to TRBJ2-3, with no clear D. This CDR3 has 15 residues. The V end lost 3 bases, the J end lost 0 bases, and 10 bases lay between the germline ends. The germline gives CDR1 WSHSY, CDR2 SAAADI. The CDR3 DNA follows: TGCGCCAGCAGTGAAGTTGCGGCTAGCACAGATACGCAGTATTTT. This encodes CASSEVAASTDTQYF.

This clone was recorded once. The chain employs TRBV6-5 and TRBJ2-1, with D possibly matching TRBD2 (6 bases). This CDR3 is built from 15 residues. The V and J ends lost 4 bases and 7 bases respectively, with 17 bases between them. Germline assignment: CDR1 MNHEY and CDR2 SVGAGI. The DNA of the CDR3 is TGTGCCAGCAGTTCCCGATTTAGCGGAGGGAATGAGCAGTTCTTC. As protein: CASSSRFSGGNEQFF.

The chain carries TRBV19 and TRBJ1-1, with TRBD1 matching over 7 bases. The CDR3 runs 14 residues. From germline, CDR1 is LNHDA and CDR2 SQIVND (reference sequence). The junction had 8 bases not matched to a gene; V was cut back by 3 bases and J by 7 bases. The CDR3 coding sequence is TGTGCCAGTAGTATCGGGACAGAGCGCTATGAAGCTTTCTTT. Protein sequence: CASSIGTERYEAFF.

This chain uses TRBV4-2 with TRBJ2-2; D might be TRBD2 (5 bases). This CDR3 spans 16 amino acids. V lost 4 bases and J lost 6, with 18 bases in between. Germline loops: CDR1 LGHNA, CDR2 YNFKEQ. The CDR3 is CASSLTPGNEPGELFF. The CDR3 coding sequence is TGTGCCAGCAGCCTAACCCCCGGGAATGAGCCCGGGGAGCTGTTTTTT.

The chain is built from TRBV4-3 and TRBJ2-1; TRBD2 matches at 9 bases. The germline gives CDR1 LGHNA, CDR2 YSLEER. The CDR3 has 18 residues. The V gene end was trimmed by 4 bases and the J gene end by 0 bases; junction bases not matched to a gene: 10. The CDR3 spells CASSLRAGGMFSYNEQFF. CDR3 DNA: TGCGCCAGCAGCCTCCGGGCGGGAGGGATGTTCTCCTACAATGAGCAGTTCTTC.

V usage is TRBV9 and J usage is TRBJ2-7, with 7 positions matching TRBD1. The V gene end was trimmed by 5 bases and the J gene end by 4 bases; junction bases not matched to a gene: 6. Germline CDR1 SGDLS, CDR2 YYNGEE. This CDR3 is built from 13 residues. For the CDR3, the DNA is TGTGCCAGCAGTTTAACAGGGGTGTACGAGCAGTACTTC. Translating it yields CASSLTGVYEQYF.

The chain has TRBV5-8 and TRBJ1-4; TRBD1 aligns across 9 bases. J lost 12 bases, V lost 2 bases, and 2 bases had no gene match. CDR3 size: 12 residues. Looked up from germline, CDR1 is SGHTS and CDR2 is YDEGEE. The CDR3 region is CASSFTGGELFF. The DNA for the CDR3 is TGTGCCAGCAGCTTTACAGGGGGCGAACTGTTTTTT.

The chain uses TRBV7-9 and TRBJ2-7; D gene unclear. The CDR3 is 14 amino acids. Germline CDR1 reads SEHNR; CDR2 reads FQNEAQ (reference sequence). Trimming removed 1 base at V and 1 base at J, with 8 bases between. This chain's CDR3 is CASSLGSRSYEQYF. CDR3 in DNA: TGTGCCAGCAGCTTAGGATCCCGGTCCTACGAGCAGTACTTC.

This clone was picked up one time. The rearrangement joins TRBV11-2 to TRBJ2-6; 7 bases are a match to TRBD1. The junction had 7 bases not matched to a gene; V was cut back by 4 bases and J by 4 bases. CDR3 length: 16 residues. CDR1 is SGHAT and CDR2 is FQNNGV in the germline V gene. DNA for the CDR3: TGTGCCAGCAGCTCTCAGCCGGGACAGGGGGCCAACGTCCTGACTTTC. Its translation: CASSSQPGQGANVLTF. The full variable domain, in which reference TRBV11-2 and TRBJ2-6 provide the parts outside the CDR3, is EAGVAQSPRYKIIEKRQSVAFWCNPISGHATLYWYQQILGQGPKLLIQFQNNGVVDDSQLPKDRFSAERLKGVDSTLKIQPAKLEDSAVYLCASSSQPGQGANVLTFGAGSRLTVL.

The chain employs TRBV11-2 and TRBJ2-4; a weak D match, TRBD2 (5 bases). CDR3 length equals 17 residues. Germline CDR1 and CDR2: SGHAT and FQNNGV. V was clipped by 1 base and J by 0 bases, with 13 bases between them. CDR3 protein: CASSLGWRGLAKNIQYF. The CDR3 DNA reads TGTGCCAGCAGCTTAGGGTGGCGCGGACTAGCCAAAAACATTCAGTACTTC.

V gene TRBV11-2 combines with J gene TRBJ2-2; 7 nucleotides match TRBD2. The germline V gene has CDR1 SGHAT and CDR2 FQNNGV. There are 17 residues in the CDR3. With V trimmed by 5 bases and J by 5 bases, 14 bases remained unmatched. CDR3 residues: CASSPIGLAEATGELFF. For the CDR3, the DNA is TGTGCCAGCAGCCCCATTGGCCTAGCGGAAGCAACCGGGGAGCTGTTTTTT.

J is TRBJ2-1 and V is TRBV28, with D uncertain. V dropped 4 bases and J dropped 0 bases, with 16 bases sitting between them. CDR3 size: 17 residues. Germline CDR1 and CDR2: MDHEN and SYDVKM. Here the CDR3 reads CASSSTSGRSSYNEQFF. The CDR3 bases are TGTGCCAGCAGTTCCACCTCTGGCCGGAGCTCCTACAATGAGCAGTTCTTC.

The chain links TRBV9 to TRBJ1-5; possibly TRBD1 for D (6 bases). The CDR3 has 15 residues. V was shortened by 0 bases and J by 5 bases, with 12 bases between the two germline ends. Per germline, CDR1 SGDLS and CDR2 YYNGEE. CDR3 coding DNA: TGTGCCAGCAGCGTAGGGGTTGGGGGCCATCAGCCCCAGCATTTT. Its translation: CASSVGVGGHQPQHF.